This T cell receptor (beta chain) was found in a study of blood T cells in healthy people across ages. A second PCR, run for about 6 to 11 cycles, used a sample-barcoded 5' primer plus a J-beta primer mix. Every sample returned 2.5 million or more CDR3-containing paired-end reads. TCRdb processed the 5' RACE reads anew with MiXCR; each CDR3 protein has one entry. The sample shows about 1.6 million distinct CDR3 sequences, roughly 32% of them seen only once. Samples each had at least 5.5 micrograms of total RNA extracted. This clonotype was counted only a few times. The germline gives CDR1 DFQATT, CDR2 SNEGSKA (reference sequence). The CDR3 sequence is 14 residues long. The ends were cut back, 3 bases at V and 7 bases at J, with 16 bases in the middle.

Source material: blood. The chain combines TRBV20-1 with TRBJ1-5; D unclear. The TCR sequence derives from a woman aged 25 to 45 in good health. CDR3 coding DNA: TGCAGTGCTAGGGCTAATTATGACGGCCAGCCCCAGCATTTT. Its translation: CSARANYDGQPQHF.